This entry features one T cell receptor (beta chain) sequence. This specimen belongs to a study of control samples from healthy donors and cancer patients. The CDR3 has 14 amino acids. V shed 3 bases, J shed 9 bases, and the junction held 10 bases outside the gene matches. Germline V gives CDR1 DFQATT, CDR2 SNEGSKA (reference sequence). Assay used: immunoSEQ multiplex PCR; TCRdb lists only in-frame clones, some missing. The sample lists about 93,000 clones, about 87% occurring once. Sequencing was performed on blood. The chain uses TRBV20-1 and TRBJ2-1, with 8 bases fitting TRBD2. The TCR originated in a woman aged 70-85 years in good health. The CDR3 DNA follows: TGCAGTGCTAGTATTGCGGGAGGCCTCTCTGAGCAGTTCTTC. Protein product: CSASIAGGLSEQFF.